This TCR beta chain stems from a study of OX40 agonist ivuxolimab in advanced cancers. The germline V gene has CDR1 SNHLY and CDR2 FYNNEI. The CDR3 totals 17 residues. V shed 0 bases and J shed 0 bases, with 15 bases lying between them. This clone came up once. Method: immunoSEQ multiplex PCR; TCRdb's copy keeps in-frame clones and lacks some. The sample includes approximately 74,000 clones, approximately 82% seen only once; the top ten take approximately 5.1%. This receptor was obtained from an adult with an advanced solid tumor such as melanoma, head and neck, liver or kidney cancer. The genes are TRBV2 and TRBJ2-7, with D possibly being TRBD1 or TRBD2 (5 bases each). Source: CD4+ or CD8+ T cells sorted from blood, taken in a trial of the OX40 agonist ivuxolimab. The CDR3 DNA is TGTGCCAGCAGTGAAGCGGGTCTCGGGACGAGCTCCTACGAGCAGTACTTC. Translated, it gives CASSEAGLGTSSYEQYF. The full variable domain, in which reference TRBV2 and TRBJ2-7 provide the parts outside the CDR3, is EPEVTQTPSHQVTQMGQEVILRCVPISNHLYFYWYRQILGQKVEFLVSFYNNEISEKSEIFDDQFSVERPDGSNFTLKIRSTKLEDSAMYFCASSEAGLGTSSYEQYFGPGTRLTVT.